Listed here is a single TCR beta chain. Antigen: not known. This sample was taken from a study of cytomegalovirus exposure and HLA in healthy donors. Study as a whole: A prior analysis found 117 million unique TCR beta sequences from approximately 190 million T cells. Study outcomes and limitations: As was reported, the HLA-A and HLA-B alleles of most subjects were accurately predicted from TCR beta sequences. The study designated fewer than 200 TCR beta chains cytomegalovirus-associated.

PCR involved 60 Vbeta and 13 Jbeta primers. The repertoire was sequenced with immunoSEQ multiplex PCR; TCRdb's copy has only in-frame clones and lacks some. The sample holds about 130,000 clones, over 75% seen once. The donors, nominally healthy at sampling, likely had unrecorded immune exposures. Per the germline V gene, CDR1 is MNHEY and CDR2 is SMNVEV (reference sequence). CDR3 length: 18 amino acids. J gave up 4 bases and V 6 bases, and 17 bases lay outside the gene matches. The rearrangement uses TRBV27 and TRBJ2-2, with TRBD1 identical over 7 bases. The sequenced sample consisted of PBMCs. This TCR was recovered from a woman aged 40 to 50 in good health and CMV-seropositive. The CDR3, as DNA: TGTGCCAGCAGACGCCGAGGCGTAGACAGGGTTCTCACCGGGGAGCTGTTTTTT. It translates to CASRRRGVDRVLTGELFF.